These 27 T cell receptor beta chains came from one sample sequenced in a study of OX40 agonist ivuxolimab in advanced cancers. Generated by immunoSEQ multiplex PCR, the TCRdb table keeps only in-frame clones and is missing some. The sample records nearly 65,000 clones, about 89% being singletons. Specimen: CD4+ or CD8+ T cells sorted from blood, collected in a trial of the OX40 agonist ivuxolimab. The receptors derive from an adult with an advanced solid tumor such as melanoma, head and neck, liver or kidney cancer.

This clone was detected a few times. The chain carries TRBV7-9 and TRBJ2-1, with D possibly TRBD2 on 6 matching bases. The V and J ends lost 2 bases and 8 bases respectively, with 7 bases between them. The CDR3 runs to 12 residues. Germline CDR1 is SEHNR and CDR2 is FQNEAQ (reference sequence). The CDR3 region is CASSLWGDEQFF. As DNA, the CDR3 is TGTGCCAGCAGCTTATGGGGGGATGAGCAGTTCTTC.

A few counts support this clone. This chain uses TRBV7-8 with TRBJ1-5, with 8 bases lining up with TRBD1. Germline CDR1 is SGHVS and CDR2 is FQNEAQ. V gave up 5 bases and J gave up 4 bases; unmatched junction bases: 13. The CDR3 has 17 amino acids. In DNA form, the CDR3 reads TGTGCCAGCAGCCCCGGGACAGGCGTAGCAAGGAATCAGCCCCAGCATTTT. It is translated as CASSPGTGVARNQPQHF.

This sequence joins TRBV19 and TRBJ1-6, with 9 positions matching TRBD1. V was clipped by 9 bases and J by 9 bases; unmatched bases: 9. Germline assignment: CDR1 LNHDA and CDR2 SQIVND (reference sequence). The CDR3 runs 14 residues. The CDR3 bases are TGTGCCAGGACAATCGGACAGGGGACTTCACCCCTCCACTTT. Translated, it gives CARTIGQGTSPLHF.

The rearrangement links TRBV19 to TRBJ2-5; D uncertain. The CDR3 runs 13 residues. V lost 6 bases, J lost 2 bases, and 10 bases lay in between. Germline CDR1 LNHDA, CDR2 SQIVND (reference sequence). CDR3 residues: CASRRIGQETQYF. For the CDR3, the DNA is TGTGCCAGTAGACGCATAGGGCAAGAGACCCAGTACTTC.

The CDR3 DNA reads as TGTGCCTGGAGTGTTTACGGGCTCAGGGGCTACACCTTC. This encodes CAWSVYGLRGYTF. The chain is built from TRBV30 and TRBJ1-2; D gene uncertain. The germline CDR1 and CDR2 sequences are GTSNPN and SVGIG (reference sequence). The V gene lost 0 bases and the J gene lost 8 bases, with 13 bases spanning the gap. The CDR3 length is 13 residues.

The chain links TRBV11-2 to TRBJ2-5; D gene ambiguous. This CDR3 comprises 12 residues. Trimming pared 3 bases from V and 2 bases from J, leaving 4 bases between. Germline CDR1 and CDR2: SGHAT and FQNNGV. In DNA form, the CDR3 reads TGTGCCAGCAGCTTCACTCAAGAGACCCAGTACTTC. It codes for CASSFTQETQYF. Full variable domain (missing parts from reference TRBV11-2 and TRBJ2-5): EAGVAQSPRYKIIEKRQSVAFWCNPISGHATLYWYQQILGQGPKLLIQFQNNGVVDDSQLPKDRFSAERLKGVDSTLKIQPAKLEDSAVYLCASSFTQETQYFGPGTRLLVL.

The rearrangement links TRBV9 to TRBJ2-1, with TRBD2 matching 11 bases. The germline V gene encodes CDR1 SGDLS and CDR2 YYNGEE. This CDR3 is 16 amino acids long. J lost 2 bases, V lost 3 bases, and 4 bases had no gene match. The CDR3 DNA is TGTGCCAGCAGCGCCCTAGCGGGGGGACCCTACAATGAGCAGTTCTTC. Its translation: CASSALAGGPYNEQFF. The full variable domain, in which reference TRBV9 and TRBJ2-1 provide the parts outside the CDR3, is DSGVTQTPKHLITATGQRVTLRCSPRSGDLSVYWYQQSLDQGLQFLIQYYNGEERAKGNILERFSAQQFPDLHSELNLSSLELGDSALYFCASSALAGGPYNEQFFGPGTRLTVL.

The chain links TRBV28 to TRBJ2-7; D uncertain. Germline CDR1 reads MDHEN; CDR2 reads SYDVKM. CDR3 length: 12 amino acids. V gave up 2 bases and J gave up 3 bases, with 5 bases separating them. The CDR3: CASSLSRYEQYF. The CDR3 DNA sequence: TGTGCCAGCAGTTTAAGTCGCTACGAGCAGTACTTC.

Only one count was recorded for this clone. The V call is TRBV19, the J call TRBJ2-7; 7 nucleotides line up with TRBD1. The CDR3 spans 14 residues. Germline loops: CDR1 LNHDA, CDR2 SQIVND (reference sequence). The junction had 10 bases not matched to a gene; V was cut back by 7 bases and J by 4 bases. The CDR3 DNA reads as TGTGCCAGTAATAACAGGGGACCGTTTTACGAGCAGTACTTC. This codes for CASNNRGPFYEQYF.

This chain links TRBV7-6 with TRBJ2-3; 10 positions match TRBD2. Losses at the gene ends were 6 bases for V and 6 bases for J; bases not matched to a gene: 15. The CDR3 consists of 17 residues. The germline V gene encodes CDR1 SGHVS and CDR2 FNYEAQ. The CDR3 reads CASSSLAGVSPGDTQYF. CDR3 sequence (DNA): TGTGCCAGCAGTTCCCTAGCGGGAGTTAGTCCCGGGGATACGCAGTATTTT.

CDR3 protein: CASSFSGRAVDEQYF. For the CDR3, the DNA is TGTGCCAGCAGTTTTTCGGGCAGGGCGGTGGACGAGCAGTACTTC. The chain combines TRBV28 with TRBJ2-7; perhaps TRBD1 as D (5 bases). The CDR3 loop spans 15 amino acids. Trimming shortened V by 3 bases and J by 5 bases, and 17 bases separated the two germline ends. Germline-derived CDR1 and CDR2 are MDHEN and SYDVKM. Combining the CDR3 with reference TRBV28 and TRBJ2-7 gives the whole variable domain DVKVTQSSRYLVKRTGEKVFLECVQDMDHENMFWYRQDPGLGLRLIYFSYDVKMKEKGDIPEGYSVSREKKERFSLILESASTNQTSMYLCASSFSGRAVDEQYFGPGTRLTVT.

The chain combines TRBV4-2 with TRBJ2-2; TRBD2 matches at 9 bases. Per germline, CDR1 LGHNA and CDR2 YNFKEQ. J lost 4 bases, V lost 0 bases, and 3 bases had no gene match. The CDR3 covers 16 residues. CDR3 in DNA: TGTGCCAGCAGCCAAGAAAGGACTAGCGCCACCGGGGAGCTGTTTTTT. As protein: CASSQERTSATGELFF.

The V and J genes are TRBV19 and TRBJ2-7; no firm D call. Germline CDR1 reads LNHDA; CDR2 reads SQIVND (reference sequence). The CDR3 runs to 14 residues. Trimming shortened V by 8 bases and J by 5 bases, and 19 bases separated the two germline ends. CDR3 region: CASRPERNRHEQYF. The CDR3 nucleotides are TGTGCCAGTCGACCGGAGAGGAATCGGCACGAGCAGTACTTC.

The chain combines TRBV13 with TRBJ1-2; D might be TRBD1 (6 bases). The V gene lost 2 bases and the J gene lost 4 bases, with 11 bases spanning the gap. CDR1 is PRHDT, CDR2 FYEKMQ, per germline (reference sequence). The CDR3 covers 14 residues. DNA for the CDR3: TGTGCCAGCAGCTTAAGGGGGAGTTCCTATGGCTACACCTTC. Protein sequence: CASSLRGSSYGYTF. The full variable domain, completed using reference TRBV13 and TRBJ1-2, is AAGVIQSPRHLIKEKRETATLKCYPIPRHDTVYWYQQGPGQDPQFLISFYEKMQSDKGSIPDRFSAQQFSDYHSELNMSSLELGDSALYFCASSLRGSSYGYTFGSGTRLTVV.

The chain carries TRBV5-8 and TRBJ2-7; D remains unclear. Per the germline V gene, CDR1 is SGHTS and CDR2 is YDEGEE. The CDR3 covers 13 residues. V was trimmed by 9 bases and J by 2 bases, leaving 15 bases between them. In nucleotides, the CDR3 is TGTGCCATTGGTGGGGTTTCCACCTACGAGCAGTACGTC. This gives the protein CAIGGVSTYEQYV.

DNA for the CDR3: TGTGCCAGCAGCTTAAGCGGGGGCAGCACAGATACGCAGTATTTT. Protein product: CASSLSGGSTDTQYF. This chain joins TRBV11-1 and TRBJ2-3; 8 bases line up with TRBD2. This CDR3 has 15 residues. Germline V CDR1 and CDR2: SGHAT, FQDESV (reference sequence). With 2 bases clipped from V and 0 bases from J, the junction kept 1 base outside the gene matches. The full variable domain, with the rest looked up from reference TRBV11-1 and TRBJ2-3, is EAEVAQSPRYKITEKSQAVAFWCDPISGHATLYWYRQILGQGPELLVQFQDESVVDDSQLPKDRFSAERLKGVDSTLKIQPAELGDSAMYLCASSLSGGSTDTQYFGPGTRLTVL.

The rearrangement joins TRBV20-1 to TRBJ1-2; D remains ambiguous. Germline V gene sequence: CDR1 DFQATT, CDR2 SNEGSKA (reference sequence). V was shortened by 5 bases and J by 5 bases, with 3 bases between the two germline ends. The CDR3 totals 9 residues. CDR3 DNA: TGCAGTGCTCAGTATGGCTACACCTTC. Translation: CSAQYGYTF.

CDR3 DNA sequence: TGTGCCAGCAGTGAAAGGGGGTATACTGAAGCTTTCTTT. The encoded protein is CASSERGYTEAFF. This sequence joins TRBV25-1 and TRBJ1-1, with D tentatively TRBD1 (6 bases). The CDR3 is 13 residues long. Trimming shortened V by 2 bases and J by 5 bases, and 9 bases separated the two germline ends. Germline CDR1 is MGHDK and CDR2 is SYGVNS.

The chain couples TRBV25-1 to TRBJ1-1; 7 bases agree with TRBD1. The germline gives CDR1 MGHDK, CDR2 SYGVNS. CDR3 length: 14 residues. The junction had 6 bases not matched to a gene; V was cut back by 4 bases and J by 4 bases. CDR3 DNA: TGTGCCAGCAGTGTAACAGGGGCTGGCACTGAAGCTTTCTTT. It codes for CASSVTGAGTEAFF.

V is TRBV30 and J is TRBJ1-2; D is uncertain. V was clipped by 2 bases and J by 4 bases, with 17 bases between them. Per germline, CDR1 GTSNPN and CDR2 SVGIG (reference sequence). This CDR3 comprises 15 residues. The CDR3 bases are TGTGCCTGGAGTACTCAACCCCCCGGGAGCTATGGCTACACCTTC. Protein product: CAWSTQPPGSYGYTF.

The rearrangement joins TRBV11-1 to TRBJ2-7; D remains ambiguous. This CDR3 is 13 amino acids long. Deletions cut 3 bases from V and 2 bases from J, with 8 bases between. In germline, CDR1 is SGHAT, CDR2 FQDESV (reference sequence). The CDR3 region has the DNA TGTGCCAGCAGCTTTGGTCTAGCCTACGAGCAGTACTTC. This encodes CASSFGLAYEQYF.

The chain employs TRBV9 and TRBJ2-1, with 11 bases aligning to TRBD2. With V trimmed by 0 bases and J by 5 bases, 4 bases remained unmatched. Germline V CDR1 and CDR2: SGDLS, YYNGEE. This CDR3 region has 16 residues. Here the CDR3 DNA reads TGTGCCAGCAGCGTAGGTAGCGGGAGGGCCGACAATGAGCAGTTCTTC. Its translation is CASSVGSGRADNEQFF.

The rearrangement links TRBV28 to TRBJ2-4; D perhaps matches TRBD1 (6 bases). Looked up from germline, CDR1 is MDHEN and CDR2 is SYDVKM. The length of the CDR3 is 15 residues. The ends were cut back, 5 bases at V and 2 bases at J, with 13 bases in the middle. The CDR3 loop is CASSPQGRTKNIQYF. CDR3 coding DNA: TGTGCCAGCAGTCCACAGGGCCGGACCAAAAACATTCAGTACTTC.

The J gene is TRBJ2-7, the V gene TRBV5-6; D possibly corresponds to TRBD1 (5 bases). Trimming took 0 bases from V and 0 from J, leaving 16 bases between them. This CDR3 region has 17 residues. Germline V CDR1 and CDR2: SGHDT, YYEEEE. In DNA form, the CDR3 reads TGTGCCAGCAGCTTGGCCTATCAGGGCCGAAGCTCCTACGAGCAGTACGTC. It specifies CASSLAYQGRSSYEQYV.

The V call is TRBV2, the J call TRBJ2-3; D is undetermined. The CDR3 contains 13 residues. Per the germline V gene, CDR1 is SNHLY and CDR2 is FYNNEI. V lost 0 bases, J lost 14 bases, and 15 bases lay in between. CDR3 nucleotides: TGTGCCAGCAGTGAAGCGCGGTTGGCTCCGGTGTATTTT. This translates into CASSEARLAPVYF.

This chain links TRBV28 with TRBJ1-5, with D maybe TRBD1 (5 bases). Trimming removed 5 bases at V and 3 bases at J, with 23 bases between. The CDR3 is 18 amino acids. Germline CDR1 reads MDHEN; CDR2 reads SYDVKM. CDR3 coding DNA: TGTGCCAGCAGTCAAATAGGGGCGTTATCGGGTATCAATCAGCCCCAGCATTTT. Its protein product is CASSQIGALSGINQPQHF.

The chain has TRBV7-9 and TRBJ2-3; D not resolved. The CDR3 spans 13 residues. V was trimmed by 4 bases and J by 0 bases, leaving 5 bases between them. Germline V lookup: CDR1 SEHNR, CDR2 FQNEAQ (reference sequence). The CDR3 DNA reads TGTGCCAGCAGCTATGGGAGCACAGATACGCAGTATTTT. As protein: CASSYGSTDTQYF. The full variable domain, completed using reference TRBV7-9 and TRBJ2-3, is DTGVSQNPRHKITKRGQNVTFRCDPISEHNRLYWYRQTLGQGPEFLTYFQNEAQLEKSRLLSDRFSAERPKGSFSTLEIQRTEQGDSAMYLCASSYGSTDTQYFGPGTRLTVL.